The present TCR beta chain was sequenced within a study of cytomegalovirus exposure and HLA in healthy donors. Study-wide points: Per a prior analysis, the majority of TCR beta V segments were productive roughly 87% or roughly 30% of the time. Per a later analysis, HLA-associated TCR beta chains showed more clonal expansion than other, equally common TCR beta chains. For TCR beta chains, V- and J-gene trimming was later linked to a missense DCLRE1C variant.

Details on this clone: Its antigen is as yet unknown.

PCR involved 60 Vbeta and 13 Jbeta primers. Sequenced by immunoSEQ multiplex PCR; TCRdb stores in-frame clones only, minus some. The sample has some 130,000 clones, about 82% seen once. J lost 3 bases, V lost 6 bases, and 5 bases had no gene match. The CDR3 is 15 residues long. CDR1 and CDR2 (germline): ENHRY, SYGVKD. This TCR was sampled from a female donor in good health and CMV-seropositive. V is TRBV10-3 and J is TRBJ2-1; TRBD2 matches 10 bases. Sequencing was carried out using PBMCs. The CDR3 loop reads CAISSSGGLYNEQFF. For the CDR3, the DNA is TGTGCCATCAGCTCTAGCGGGGGCCTCTACAATGAGCAGTTCTTC.